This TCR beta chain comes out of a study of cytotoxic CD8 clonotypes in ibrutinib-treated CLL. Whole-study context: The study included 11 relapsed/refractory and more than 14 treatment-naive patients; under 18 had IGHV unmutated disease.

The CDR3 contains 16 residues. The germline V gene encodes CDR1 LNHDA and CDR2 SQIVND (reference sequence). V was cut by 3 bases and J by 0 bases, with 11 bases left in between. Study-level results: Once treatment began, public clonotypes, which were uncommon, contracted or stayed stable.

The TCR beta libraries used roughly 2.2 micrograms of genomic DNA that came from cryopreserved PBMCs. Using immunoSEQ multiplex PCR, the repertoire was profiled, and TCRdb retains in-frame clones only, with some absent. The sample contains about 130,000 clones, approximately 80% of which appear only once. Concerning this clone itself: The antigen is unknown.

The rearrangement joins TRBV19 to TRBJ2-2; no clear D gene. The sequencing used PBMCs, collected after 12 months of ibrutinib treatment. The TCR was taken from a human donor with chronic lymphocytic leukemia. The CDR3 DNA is TGTGCCAGTAGTATTTTGGGCAGAGCGAACACCGGGGAGCTGTTTTTT. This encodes CASSILGRANTGELFF.